This TCR beta chain was obtained from a study of control samples from healthy donors and cancer patients. Here immunoSEQ multiplex PCR was the method, and the copy in TCRdb shows in-frame clones only, minus some. This table has 100,000 to 150,000 clones, around 92% appearing once. The CDR3 is 16 amino acids. Germline-derived CDR1 and CDR2 are SGDLS and YYNGEE. The germline V and J ends were trimmed by 0 bases and 4 bases, with 14 bases remaining between them. The TCR originated in a man older than 75 with head and neck cancer. The chain employs TRBV9 and TRBJ1-3, with D maybe TRBD1 (5 bases). What was sequenced was PBMCs. For the CDR3, the DNA is TGTGCCAGCAGCGTAGCGGGGCCGGCGGCGGGAAACACCATATATTTT. Protein product: CASSVAGPAAGNTIYF.